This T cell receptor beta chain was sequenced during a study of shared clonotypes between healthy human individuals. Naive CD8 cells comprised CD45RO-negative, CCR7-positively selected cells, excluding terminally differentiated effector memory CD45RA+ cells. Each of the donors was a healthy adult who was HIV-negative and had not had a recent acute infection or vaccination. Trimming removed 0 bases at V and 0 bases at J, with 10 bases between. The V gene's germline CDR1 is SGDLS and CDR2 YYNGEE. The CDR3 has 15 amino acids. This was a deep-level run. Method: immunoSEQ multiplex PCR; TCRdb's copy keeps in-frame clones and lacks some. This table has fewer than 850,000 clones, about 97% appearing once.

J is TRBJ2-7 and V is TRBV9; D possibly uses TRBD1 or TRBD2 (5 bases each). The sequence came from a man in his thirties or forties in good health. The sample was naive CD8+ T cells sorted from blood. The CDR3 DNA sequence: TGTGCCAGCAGCGTAGGGGACCTAATCTCCTACGAGCAGTACTTC. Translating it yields CASSVGDLISYEQYF.